These 11 T cell receptor beta chains were sequenced from one sample in a study of CXCR3-negative and CXCR3-positive naive CD8 T cells. Study results and caveats: Against CXCR3-negative naive cells, CXCR3-positive naive cells showed more hydrophobic TRB CDR3s.

These receptors' antigens are unknown. TRB cDNA libraries were made by UMI-labeled 5' RACE. TCRdb reworked the 5' RACE reads into one entry per CDR3 protein, no DNA. This sample carries tens of thousands of distinct CDR3 sequences, with around 0.82% going to the ten biggest clones. The specimen was naive CXCR3+ CD8+ T cells from blood. Subset defined: CD45RO-CCR7+CD27+CD95- naive CD8+ T cells expressing CXCR3 (TNR3+). These receptor sequences come from a human donor in good health. Some clones in this sample may be carry-over from other donors' samples.

The chain couples TRBV28 to TRBJ2-7; lacking DNA, the TRBD2 call made by TCRdb goes unchecked. The CDR3 is made up of 13 amino acids. Germline lookup yields CDR1 MDHEN and CDR2 SYDVKM. The CDR3 loop reads CASSLSGGSEQYF.

The chain links TRBV28 to TRBJ2-5; the TRBD2 assignment by TCRdb is unverifiable without DNA. Germline V gene data show CDR1 as MDHEN and CDR2 as SYDVKM. This CDR3 is built from 13 residues. CDR3 amino acids: CASSSLAGETQYF.

V usage is TRBV20-1 and J usage is TRBJ2-5; the TCRdb D gene call, TRBD1, has no DNA to confirm it. CDR3 length: 15 residues. Germline CDR1 and CDR2: DFQATT and SNEGSKA (reference sequence). The CDR3 region is CSATGGEGSVETQYF.

V is TRBV20-1 and J is TRBJ2-1; without DNA, the TCRdb call of TRBD1 cannot be checked. This CDR3 region has 13 residues. Germline V gene sequence: CDR1 DFQATT, CDR2 SNEGSKA (reference sequence). The CDR3 here is CSASPANYNEQFF.

The genes are TRBV12-3 or TRBV12-4 and TRBJ1-5. The CDR3 length is 13 residues. This CDR3 is CASSLDIYQPQHF.

The chain is built from TRBV4-3 and TRBJ2-1; TCRdb outputs TRBD2, but without DNA this stays unchecked. Germline CDR1 is LGHNA and CDR2 is YSLEER. The CDR3 is 19 residues long. The CDR3 loop reads CASSQDGAPGLGMSNEQFF.

The V call is TRBV12-3 or TRBV12-4, the J call TRBJ1-1; TCRdb's D call, TRBD1, is unchecked because there is no DNA. CDR3 length: 13 amino acids. The CDR3 loop reads CASSAIQGTEAFF.

The J gene is TRBJ1-1, the V gene TRBV3-1; checking the TCRdb D call of TRBD1 is not possible without DNA. CDR3 length: 16 amino acids. Germline V gives CDR1 LGHDT, CDR2 YNNKEL (reference sequence). The CDR3 sequence is CASSPGTGYMNTEAFF.

The rearrangement joins TRBV30 to TRBJ1-1. Per the germline V gene, CDR1 is GTSNPN and CDR2 is SVGIG (reference sequence). The CDR3 is made up of 14 amino acids. CDR3: CAWSVAGPYTEAFF.

This sequence joins TRBV6-2 or TRBV6-3 and TRBJ2-5; no DNA is available, so the TRBD1 call from TCRdb remains unchecked. Germline loops: CDR1 MNHEY, CDR2 SVGEGT. CDR3 length equals 15 residues. CDR3 in amino acids: CASSTPGQGGETQYF.

Its frequency marks this clonotype as medium-sized (0.01 to 0.1%). The CDR3 loop is CASSLGRTSDVNLYTYEQYF. The chain recombines TRBV5-1 with TRBJ2-7. CDR3 length: 20 residues. The V gene's germline CDR1 is SGHRS and CDR2 YFSETQ.